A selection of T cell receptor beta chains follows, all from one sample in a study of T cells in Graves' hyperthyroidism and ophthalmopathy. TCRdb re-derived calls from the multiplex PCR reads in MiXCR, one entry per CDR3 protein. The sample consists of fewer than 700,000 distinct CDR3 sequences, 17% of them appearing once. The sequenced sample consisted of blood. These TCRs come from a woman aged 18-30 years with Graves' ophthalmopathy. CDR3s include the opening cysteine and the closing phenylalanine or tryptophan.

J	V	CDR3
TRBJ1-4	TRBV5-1	CASSGTGGTTNEKLFF
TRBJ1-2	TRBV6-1	CASSEVTGIATGYTF
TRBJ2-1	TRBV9	CASSVVAGGDEQFF
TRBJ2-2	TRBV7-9	CASRPPGLAGGTGELFF
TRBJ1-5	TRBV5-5	CASGSGAVNNQPQHF
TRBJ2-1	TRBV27	CASSLSTGEAYNEQFF
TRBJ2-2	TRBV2	CASSDPDERSDTGELFF
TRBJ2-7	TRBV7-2	CASSHLFGPYEQYF
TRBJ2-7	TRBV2	CASSYRDSGGEQYF
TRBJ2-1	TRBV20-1	CSATGLEYNEQFF
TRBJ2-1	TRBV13	CASRKKRGGRGNEQFF
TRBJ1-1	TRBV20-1	CSATLWAEAFF
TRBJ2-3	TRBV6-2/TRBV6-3	CASRSQGARDTQYF
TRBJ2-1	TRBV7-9	CASSLALTDNEQFF
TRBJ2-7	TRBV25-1	CASTTGLTPPDEQYF
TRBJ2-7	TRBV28	CASSPRTPPAYEQYF
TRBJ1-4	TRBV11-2	CASSLYGRTNEKLFF
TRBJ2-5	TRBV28	CASRGQETQYF
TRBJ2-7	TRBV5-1	CASSFSRDSYEQYF
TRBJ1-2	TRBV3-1	CASSLGQGTEWGYTF
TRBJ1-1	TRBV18	CASSPDYGTGTTEAFF
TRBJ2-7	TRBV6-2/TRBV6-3	CASSPWGTEGLAEQYF
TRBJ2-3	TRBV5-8	CASSRPRTGGKDTQYF
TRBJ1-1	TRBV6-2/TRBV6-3	CASSWRQALSLNTEAFF
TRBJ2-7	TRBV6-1	CASSTTPRYEQYF
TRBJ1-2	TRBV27	CASRGTGRSYGYTF
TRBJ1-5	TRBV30	CAWTPGQSNQPQHF
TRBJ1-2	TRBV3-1	CASSQARRTSLYGYTF
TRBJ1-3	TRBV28	CASSQPGQGSSGNTIYF
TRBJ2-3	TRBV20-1	CSARQVGRVTDTQYF
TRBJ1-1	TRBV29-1	CSVEGVHTEAFF
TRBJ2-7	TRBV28	CASSLLGQATTYEQYF